These 5 T cell receptor beta chains share one sample of origin, sequenced in a study of post-analysis software for immune sequencing data. General study findings and limits: Roughly five TRBV segments appeared more often in patients than in controls, and TRBV5-6, TRBV5-1 and TRBV20-1 were among these.

Included in the TCR beta cDNA libraries were unique molecular identifiers. A single record per CDR3 protein comes from TCRdb applying MiXCR to the PCR reads. The sample contains around 180,000 distinct CDR3 sequences, approximately 28% of which appear only once. For these receptors, no antigen is known. Sequenced material: blood. These receptors were collected from a girl under 18 with multiple sclerosis.

This clonotype was seen at least ten times. The rearrangement uses TRBV6-5 and TRBJ2-1; 9 positions match TRBD2. The CDR3 length is 15 residues. Germline V CDR1 and CDR2: MNHEY, SVGAGI. V was clipped by 5 bases and J by 6 bases; unmatched bases: 8. CDR3 DNA sequence: TGTGCCAGCAGTAGGGCGGGAGGGCCCCTCAATGAGCAGTTCTTC. This translates into CASSRAGGPLNEQFF.

This clonotype was found a few times. The chain combines TRBV2 with TRBJ2-5; possibly TRBD1 for D (6 bases). The ends were cut back, 6 bases at V and 4 bases at J, with 15 bases in the middle. Germline loops: CDR1 SNHLY, CDR2 FYNNEI. The CDR3 is 14 residues long. The CDR3 nucleotides are TGTGCCAGCAGGGGGCCAGGGGTAGTAGAGACCCAGTACTTC. Its translation: CASRGPGVVETQYF.

The rearrangement uses TRBV5-1 and TRBJ2-5, with 11 bases aligning to TRBD2. V was pared by 4 bases and J by 5 bases, with 10 bases of the junction left unmatched. CDR1 is SGHRS, CDR2 YFSETQ, per germline. This CDR3 spans 16 amino acids. The CDR3 here is CASSDTGLAARETQYF. CDR3 nucleotide sequence: TGCGCCAGCAGCGATACGGGACTAGCGGCCCGGGAGACCCAGTACTTC.

This clonotype was observed at least ten times. The chain uses TRBV29-1 and TRBJ2-1; a possible D gene is TRBD2 (6 bases). V lost 4 bases and J 0 bases, leaving 10 bases between the germline ends. CDR1 and CDR2 (germline): SQVTM, ANQGSEA. The CDR3 sequence is 14 residues long. CDR3 amino acids: CSVARGLSYNEQFF. The CDR3 DNA sequence: TGCAGCGTTGCTAGGGGACTCTCCTACAATGAGCAGTTCTTC.

This clonotype is a singleton in its sample. The chain recombines TRBV6-4 with TRBJ2-1, with 10 bases identical to TRBD2. The CDR3 spans 17 residues. CDR1 is MRHNA and CDR2 is SNTAGT in the germline V gene. Trimming took 0 bases from V and 7 from J; bases not matched to a gene: 9. CDR3 loop: CASSDSGLAVHTNEQFF. The CDR3 nucleotides are TGTGCCAGCAGTGACTCAGGACTAGCGGTCCATACTAATGAGCAGTTCTTC.